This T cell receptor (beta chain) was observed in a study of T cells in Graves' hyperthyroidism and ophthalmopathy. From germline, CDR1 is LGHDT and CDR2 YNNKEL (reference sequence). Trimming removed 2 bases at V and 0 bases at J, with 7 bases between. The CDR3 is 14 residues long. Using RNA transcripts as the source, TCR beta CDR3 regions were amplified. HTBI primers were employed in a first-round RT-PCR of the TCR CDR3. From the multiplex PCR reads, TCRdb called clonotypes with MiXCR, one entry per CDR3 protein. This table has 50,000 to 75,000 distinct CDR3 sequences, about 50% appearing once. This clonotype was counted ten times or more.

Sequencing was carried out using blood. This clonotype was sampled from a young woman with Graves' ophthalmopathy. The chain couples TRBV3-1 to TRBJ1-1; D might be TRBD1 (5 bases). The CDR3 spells CASSQQGLNTEAFF. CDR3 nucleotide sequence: TGTGCCAGCAGCCAACAGGGATTGAACACTGAAGCTTTCTTT.